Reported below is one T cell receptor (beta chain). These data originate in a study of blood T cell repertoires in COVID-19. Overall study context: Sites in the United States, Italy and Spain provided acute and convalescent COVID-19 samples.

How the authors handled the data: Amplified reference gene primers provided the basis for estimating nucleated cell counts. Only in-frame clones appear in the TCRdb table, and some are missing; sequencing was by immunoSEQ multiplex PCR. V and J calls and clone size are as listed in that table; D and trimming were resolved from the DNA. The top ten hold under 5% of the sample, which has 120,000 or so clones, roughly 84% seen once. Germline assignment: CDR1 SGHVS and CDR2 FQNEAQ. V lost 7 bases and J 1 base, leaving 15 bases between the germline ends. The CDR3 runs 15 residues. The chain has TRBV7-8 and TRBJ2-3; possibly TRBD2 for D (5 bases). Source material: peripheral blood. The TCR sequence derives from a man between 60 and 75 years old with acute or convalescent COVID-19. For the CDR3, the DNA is TGTGCCAGCACCCGGACGGACTCCGGCACAGATACGCAGTATTTT. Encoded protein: CASTRTDSGTDTQYF.